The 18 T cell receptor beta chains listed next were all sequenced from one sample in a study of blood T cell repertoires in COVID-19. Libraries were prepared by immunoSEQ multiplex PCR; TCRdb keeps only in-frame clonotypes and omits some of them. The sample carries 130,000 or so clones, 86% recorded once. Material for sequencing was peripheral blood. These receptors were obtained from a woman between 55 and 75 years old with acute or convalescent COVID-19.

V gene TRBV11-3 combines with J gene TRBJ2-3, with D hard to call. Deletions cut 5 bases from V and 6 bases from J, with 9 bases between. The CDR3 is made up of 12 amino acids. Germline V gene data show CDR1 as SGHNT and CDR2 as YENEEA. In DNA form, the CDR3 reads TGTGCCAGCAGCCAAGCCCGCGATACGCAGTATTTT. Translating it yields CASSQARDTQYF. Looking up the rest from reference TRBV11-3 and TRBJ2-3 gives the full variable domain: EAGVVQSPRYKIIEKKQPVAFWCNPISGHNTLYWYLQNLGQGPELLIRYENEEAVDDSQLPKDRFSAERLKGVDSTLKIQPAELGDSAVYLCASSQARDTQYFGPGTRLTVL.

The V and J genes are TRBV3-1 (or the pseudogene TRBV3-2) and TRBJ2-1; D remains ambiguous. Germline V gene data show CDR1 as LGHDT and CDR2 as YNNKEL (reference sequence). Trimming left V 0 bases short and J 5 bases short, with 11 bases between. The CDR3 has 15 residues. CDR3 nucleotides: TGTGCCAGCAGCCAAGATAGATTGCCACACAATGAGCAGTTCTTC. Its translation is CASSQDRLPHNEQFF.

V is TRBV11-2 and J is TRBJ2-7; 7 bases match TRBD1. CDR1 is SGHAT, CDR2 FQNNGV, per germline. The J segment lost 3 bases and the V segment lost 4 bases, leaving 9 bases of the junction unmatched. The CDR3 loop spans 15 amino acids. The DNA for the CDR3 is TGTGCCAGCAGCTCTCAGACAGGGATGCTCTACGAGCAGTACTTC. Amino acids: CASSSQTGMLYEQYF.

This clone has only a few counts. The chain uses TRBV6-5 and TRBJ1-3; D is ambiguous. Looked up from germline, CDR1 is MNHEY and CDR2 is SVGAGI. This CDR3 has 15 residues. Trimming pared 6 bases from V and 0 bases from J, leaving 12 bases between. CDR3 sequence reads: CASRGGFSSGNTIYF. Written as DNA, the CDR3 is TGTGCCAGCAGAGGAGGGTTTTCCTCTGGAAACACCATATATTTT.

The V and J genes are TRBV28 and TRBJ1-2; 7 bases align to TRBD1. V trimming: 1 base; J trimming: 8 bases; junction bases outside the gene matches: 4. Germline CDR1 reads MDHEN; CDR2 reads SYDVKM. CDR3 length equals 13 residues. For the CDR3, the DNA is TGTGCCAGCAGTTTATCGACAGGGACCGGCTACACCTTC. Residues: CASSLSTGTGYTF.

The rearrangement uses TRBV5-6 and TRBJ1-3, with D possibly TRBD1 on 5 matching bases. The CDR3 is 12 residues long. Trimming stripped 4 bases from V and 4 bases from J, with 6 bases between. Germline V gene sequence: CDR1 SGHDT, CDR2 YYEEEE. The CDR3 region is CASSAGGNTIYF. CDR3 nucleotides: TGTGCCAGCAGCGCAGGGGGAAACACCATATATTTT.

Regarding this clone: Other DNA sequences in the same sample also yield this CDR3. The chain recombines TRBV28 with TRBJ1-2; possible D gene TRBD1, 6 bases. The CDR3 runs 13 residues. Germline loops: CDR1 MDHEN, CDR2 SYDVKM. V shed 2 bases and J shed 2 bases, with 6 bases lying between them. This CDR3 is CASSLGQNYGYTF. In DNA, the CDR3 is TGTGCCAGCAGTTTAGGACAGAACTATGGCTACACCTTC.

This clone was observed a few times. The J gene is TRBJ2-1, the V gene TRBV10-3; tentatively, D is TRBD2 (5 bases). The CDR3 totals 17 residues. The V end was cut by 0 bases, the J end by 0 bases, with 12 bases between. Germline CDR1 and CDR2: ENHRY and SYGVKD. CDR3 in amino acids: CAISESSAAGSYNEQFF. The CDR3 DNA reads TGTGCCATCAGTGAGTCGAGTGCGGCGGGCTCCTACAATGAGCAGTTCTTC.

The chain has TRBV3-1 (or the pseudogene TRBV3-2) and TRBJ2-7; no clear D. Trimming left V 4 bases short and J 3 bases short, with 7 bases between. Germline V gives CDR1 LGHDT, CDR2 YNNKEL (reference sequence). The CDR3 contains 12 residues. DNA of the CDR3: TGTGCCAGCAGCCTAAACAACTACGAGCAGTACTTC. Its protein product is CASSLNNYEQYF.

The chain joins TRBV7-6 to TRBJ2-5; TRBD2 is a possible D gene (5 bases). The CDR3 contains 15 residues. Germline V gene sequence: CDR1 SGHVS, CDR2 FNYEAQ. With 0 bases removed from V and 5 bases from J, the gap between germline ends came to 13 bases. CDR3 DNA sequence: TGTGCCAGCAGCTTAGCGGGAGCCAATGGGGAGACCCAGTACTTC. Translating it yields CASSLAGANGETQYF.

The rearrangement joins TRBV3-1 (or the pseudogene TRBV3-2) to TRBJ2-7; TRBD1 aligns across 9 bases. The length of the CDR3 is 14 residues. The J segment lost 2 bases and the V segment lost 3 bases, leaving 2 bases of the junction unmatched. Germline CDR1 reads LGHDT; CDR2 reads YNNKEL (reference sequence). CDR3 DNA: TGTGCCAGCAGCCAGGGACAGGGACCCTACGAGCAGTACTTC. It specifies CASSQGQGPYEQYF.

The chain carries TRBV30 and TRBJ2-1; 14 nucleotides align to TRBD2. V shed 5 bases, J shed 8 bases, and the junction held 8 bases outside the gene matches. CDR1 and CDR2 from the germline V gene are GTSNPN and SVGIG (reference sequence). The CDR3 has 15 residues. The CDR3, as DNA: TGTGCCTGGGTGCTGACTAGCGGGGGGGCGGATGAGCAGTTCTTC. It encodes CAWVLTSGGADEQFF. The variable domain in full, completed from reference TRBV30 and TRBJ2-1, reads SQTIHQWPATLVQPVGSPLSLECTVEGTSNPNLYWYRQAAGRGLQLLFYSVGIGQISSEVPQNLSASRPQDRQFILSSKKLLLSDSGFYLCAWVLTSGGADEQFFGPGTRLTVL.

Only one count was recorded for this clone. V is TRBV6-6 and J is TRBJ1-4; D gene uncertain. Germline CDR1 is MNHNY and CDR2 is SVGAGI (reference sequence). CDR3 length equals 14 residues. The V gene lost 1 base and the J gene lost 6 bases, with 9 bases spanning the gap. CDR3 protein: CASSYWTGDEKLFF. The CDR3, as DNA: TGTGCCAGCAGTTACTGGACGGGAGATGAAAAACTGTTTTTT.

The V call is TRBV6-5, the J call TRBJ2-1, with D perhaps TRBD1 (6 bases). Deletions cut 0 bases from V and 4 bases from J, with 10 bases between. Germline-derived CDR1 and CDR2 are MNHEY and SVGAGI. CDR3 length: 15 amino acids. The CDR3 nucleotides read TGTGCCAGCAGTTACTCGGGGGCCAGGTACAATGAGCAGTTCTTC. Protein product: CASSYSGARYNEQFF.

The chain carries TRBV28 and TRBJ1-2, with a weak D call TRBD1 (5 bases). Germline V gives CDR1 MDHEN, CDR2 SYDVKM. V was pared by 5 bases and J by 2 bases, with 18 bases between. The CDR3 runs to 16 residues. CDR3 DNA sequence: TGTGCCAGCAGTCACCCCCCATTACAGGTCAACTATGGCTACACCTTC. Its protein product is CASSHPPLQVNYGYTF.

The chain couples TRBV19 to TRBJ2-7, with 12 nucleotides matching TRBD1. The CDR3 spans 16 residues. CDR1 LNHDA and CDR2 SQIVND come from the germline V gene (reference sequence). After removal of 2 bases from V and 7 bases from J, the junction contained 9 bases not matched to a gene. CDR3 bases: TGTGCCAGTAGTATAAAGTCGGGACAGGGGGCTAGTGAGCAGTACTTC. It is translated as CASSIKSGQGASEQYF.

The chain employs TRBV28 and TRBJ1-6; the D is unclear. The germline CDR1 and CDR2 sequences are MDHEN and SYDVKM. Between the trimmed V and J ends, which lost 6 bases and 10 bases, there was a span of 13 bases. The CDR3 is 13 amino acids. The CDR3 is CASRGRIASPLHF. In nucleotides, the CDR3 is TGTGCCAGCAGGGGGAGAATAGCCTCACCCCTCCACTTT.

The CDR3 spells CASSSQGAGAFF. The CDR3 DNA is TGTGCCAGCAGTTCACAGGGGGCGGGGGCTTTCTTT. The chain recombines TRBV12-3 or TRBV12-4 with TRBJ1-1; 9 nucleotides agree with TRBD1. V was pared by 4 bases and J by 11 bases, with 5 bases of the junction left unmatched. This CDR3 has 12 residues.